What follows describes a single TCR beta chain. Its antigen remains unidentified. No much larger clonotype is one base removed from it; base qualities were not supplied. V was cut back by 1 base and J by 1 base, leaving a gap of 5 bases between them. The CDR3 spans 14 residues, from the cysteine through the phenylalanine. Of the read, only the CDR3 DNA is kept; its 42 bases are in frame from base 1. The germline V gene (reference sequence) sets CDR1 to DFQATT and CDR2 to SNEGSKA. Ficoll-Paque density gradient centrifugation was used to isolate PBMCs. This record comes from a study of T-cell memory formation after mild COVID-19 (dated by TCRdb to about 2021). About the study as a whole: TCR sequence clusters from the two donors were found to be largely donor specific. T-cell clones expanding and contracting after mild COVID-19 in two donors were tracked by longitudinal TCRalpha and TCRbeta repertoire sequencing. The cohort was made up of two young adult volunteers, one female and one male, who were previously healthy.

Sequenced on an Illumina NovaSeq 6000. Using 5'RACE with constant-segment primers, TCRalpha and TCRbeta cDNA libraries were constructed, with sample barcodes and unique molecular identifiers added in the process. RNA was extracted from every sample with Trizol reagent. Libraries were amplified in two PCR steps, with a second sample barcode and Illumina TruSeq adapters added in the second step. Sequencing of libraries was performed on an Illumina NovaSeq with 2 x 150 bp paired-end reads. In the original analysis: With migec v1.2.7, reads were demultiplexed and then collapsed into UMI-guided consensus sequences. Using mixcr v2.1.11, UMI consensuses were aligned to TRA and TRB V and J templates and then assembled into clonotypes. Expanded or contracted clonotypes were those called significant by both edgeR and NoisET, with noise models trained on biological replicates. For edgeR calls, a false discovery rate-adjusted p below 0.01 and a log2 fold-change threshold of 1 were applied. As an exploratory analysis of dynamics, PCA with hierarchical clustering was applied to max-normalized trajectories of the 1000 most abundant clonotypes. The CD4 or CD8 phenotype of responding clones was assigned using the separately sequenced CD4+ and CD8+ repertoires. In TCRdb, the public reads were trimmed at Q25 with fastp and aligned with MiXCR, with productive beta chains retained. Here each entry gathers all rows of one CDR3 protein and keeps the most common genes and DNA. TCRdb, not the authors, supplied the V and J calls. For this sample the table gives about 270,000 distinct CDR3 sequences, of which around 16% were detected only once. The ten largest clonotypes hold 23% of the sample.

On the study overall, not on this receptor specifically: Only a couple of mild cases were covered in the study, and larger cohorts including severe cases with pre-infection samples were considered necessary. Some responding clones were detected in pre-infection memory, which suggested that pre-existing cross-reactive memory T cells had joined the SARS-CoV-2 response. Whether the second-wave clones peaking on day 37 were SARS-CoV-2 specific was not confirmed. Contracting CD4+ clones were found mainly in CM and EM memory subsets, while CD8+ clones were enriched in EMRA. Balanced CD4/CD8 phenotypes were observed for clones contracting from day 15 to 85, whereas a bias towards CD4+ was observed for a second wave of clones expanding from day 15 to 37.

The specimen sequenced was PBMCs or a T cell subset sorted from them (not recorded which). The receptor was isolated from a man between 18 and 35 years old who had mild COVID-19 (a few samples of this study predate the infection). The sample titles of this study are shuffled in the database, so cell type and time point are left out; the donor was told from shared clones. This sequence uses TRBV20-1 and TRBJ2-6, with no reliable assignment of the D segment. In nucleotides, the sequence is TGCAGTGCTAGAGCCGGTTCTGGGGCCAACGTCCTGACTTTC. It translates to CSARAGSGANVLTF.